This is a list of T cell receptor beta chains from one sample in a study of naive and memory T cell subsets. TCRdb reanalysed the UMI-ligation and nested PCR reads using MiXCR and keeps one entry per CDR3 protein. The table has approximately 89,000 distinct CDR3 sequences, roughly 7% seen once; the top ten hold 1.6%. The sample comprised central memory CD4+ T cells from blood. These receptor sequences come from a human donor in good health. CDR3s include the opening cysteine and the closing phenylalanine or tryptophan. Each record gives: CDR3 DNA, CDR3 protein, D gene, V gene, clone size, J gene. A D gene is named only where the DNA matches it firmly. Clone size appears in some rows only: once, few, many, or a class for an expanded clone.

TGTGCCAGCAGCGTGGGGGGACTCGAGCAGTACTTC,CASSVGGLEQYF,-,TRBV25-1,-,TRBJ2-7
TGTGCCAGCAAATCCGGACAGGGGTACAATGAGCAGTTCTTC,CASKSGQGYNEQFF,TRBD1,TRBV5-6,few,TRBJ2-1
TGTGCCAGCAGTCCGTCGGGGGCTAGCACAGATACGCAGTATTTT,CASSPSGASTDTQYF,-,TRBV12-3/TRBV12-4,many,TRBJ2-3
TGTGCCAGCAGCGCGACCGGGACTAGCGGCTACAATGAGCAGTTCTTC,CASSATGTSGYNEQFF,TRBD2,TRBV5-4,many,TRBJ2-1
TGTGCCACCAGTGCCCGCGAAATCCCGAACACCGGGGAGCTGTTTTTT,CATSAREIPNTGELFF,-,TRBV24-1,few,TRBJ2-2
TGTGCCAGCAGCTTAGCCCCCGGCGACGAGCAGTACTTC,CASSLAPGDEQYF,-,TRBV7-2,few,TRBJ2-7
TGCAGTGCTAGGTGGCAGGGGGCCGATACGCAGTATTTT,CSARWQGADTQYF,TRBD1,TRBV20-1,few,TRBJ2-3
TGCAGTGCTACGGGACAGGGGGCAGACACCGGGGAGCTGTTTTTT,CSATGQGADTGELFF,TRBD1,TRBV20-1,few,TRBJ2-2
TGTGCCAGCACCGAGGCGACCGGCACTGAAGCTTTCTTT,CASTEATGTEAFF,-,TRBV12-3/TRBV12-4,many,TRBJ1-1
TGTGCCAGCAGCTTAGCACTAGAGGGGAGATGGTCCTACGAGCAGTACTTC,CASSLALEGRWSYEQYF,-,TRBV7-2,many,TRBJ2-7